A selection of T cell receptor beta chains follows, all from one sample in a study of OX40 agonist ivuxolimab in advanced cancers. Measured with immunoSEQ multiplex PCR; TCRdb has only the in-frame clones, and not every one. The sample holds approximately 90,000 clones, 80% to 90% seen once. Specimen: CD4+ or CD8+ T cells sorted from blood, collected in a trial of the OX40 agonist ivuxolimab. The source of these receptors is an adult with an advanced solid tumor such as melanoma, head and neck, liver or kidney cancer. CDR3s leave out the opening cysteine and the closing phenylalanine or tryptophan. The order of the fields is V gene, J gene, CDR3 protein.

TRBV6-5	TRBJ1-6	ASSGGRYNSPLH
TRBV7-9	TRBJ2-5	ASSLGQGLQETQY
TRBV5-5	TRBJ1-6	ASSPLGRGQDSPLH
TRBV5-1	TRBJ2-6	ASSLGFESGANVLT
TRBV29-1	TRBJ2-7	SVGGGLAGYEQY
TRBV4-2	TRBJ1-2	ASSQEDGNYGYT
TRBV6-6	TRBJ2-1	ASRVASGTLYNEQF
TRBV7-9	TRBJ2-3	ASTQTLQGSTDTQY
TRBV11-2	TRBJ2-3	ASSIRTGASDTQY
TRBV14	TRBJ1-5	ASSQGPARPQH
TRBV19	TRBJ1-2	ASSISGQNYGYT
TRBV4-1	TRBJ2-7	ASSQGGEGKVSYEQY
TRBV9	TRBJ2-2	ASTPQQGGTGELF
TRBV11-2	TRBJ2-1	ASSSWTGYNEQF
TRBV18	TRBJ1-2	ASSSGQAANYGYT